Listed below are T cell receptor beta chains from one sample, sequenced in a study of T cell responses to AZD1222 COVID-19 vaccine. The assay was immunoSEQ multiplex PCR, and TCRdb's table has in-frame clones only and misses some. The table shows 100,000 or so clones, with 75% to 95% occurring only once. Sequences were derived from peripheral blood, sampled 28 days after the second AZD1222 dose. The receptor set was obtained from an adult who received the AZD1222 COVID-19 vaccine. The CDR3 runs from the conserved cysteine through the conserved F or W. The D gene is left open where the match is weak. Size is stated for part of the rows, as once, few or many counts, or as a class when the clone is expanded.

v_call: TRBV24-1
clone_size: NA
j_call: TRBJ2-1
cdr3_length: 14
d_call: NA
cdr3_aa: CATSDFGLAAEQFF
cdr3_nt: TGTGCCACCAGTGATTTCGGGCTAGCTGCTGAGCAGTTCTTC

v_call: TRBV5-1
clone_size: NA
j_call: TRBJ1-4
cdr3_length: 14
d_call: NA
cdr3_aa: CASSLEGTNEKLFF
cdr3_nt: TGCGCCAGCAGCTTGGAGGGGACAAATGAAAAACTGTTTTTT

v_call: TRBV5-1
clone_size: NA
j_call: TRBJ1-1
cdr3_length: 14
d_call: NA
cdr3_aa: CASSLDQQNTEAFF
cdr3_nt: TGCGCCAGCAGCTTGGACCAGCAGAACACTGAAGCTTTCTTT

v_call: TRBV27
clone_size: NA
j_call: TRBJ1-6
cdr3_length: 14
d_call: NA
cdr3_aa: CASRSRSYNSPLHF
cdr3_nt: TGTGCCAGCCGATCTCGGTCCTATAATTCACCCCTCCACTTT

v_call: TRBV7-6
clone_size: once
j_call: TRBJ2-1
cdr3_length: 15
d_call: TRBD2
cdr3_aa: CASSLRRGVNNEQFF
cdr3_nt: TGTGCCAGCAGCTTACGGCGGGGGGTAAACAATGAGCAGTTCTTC

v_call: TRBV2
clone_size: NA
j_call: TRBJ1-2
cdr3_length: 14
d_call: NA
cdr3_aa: CASSDMWGNYGYTF
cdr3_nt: TGTGCCAGCAGTGATATGTGGGGGAACTATGGCTACACCTTC

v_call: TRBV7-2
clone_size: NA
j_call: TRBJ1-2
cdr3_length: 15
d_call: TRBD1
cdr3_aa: CASSLDGAGGSGYTF
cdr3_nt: TGTGCCAGCAGCTTAGATGGAGCAGGGGGTAGTGGCTACACCTTC

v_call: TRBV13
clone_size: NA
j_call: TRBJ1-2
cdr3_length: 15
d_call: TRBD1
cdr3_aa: CASSPGTDFNYGYTF
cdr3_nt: TGTGCCAGCAGCCCGGGGACAGATTTCAACTATGGCTACACCTTC

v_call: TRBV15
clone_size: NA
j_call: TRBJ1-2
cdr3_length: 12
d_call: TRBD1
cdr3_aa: CATSRQQGVDTF
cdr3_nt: TGTGCCACCAGCAGACAACAGGGGGTCGACACCTTC

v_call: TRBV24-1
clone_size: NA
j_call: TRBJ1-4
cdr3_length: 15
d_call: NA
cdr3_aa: CATSDPRDSGEKLFF
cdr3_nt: TGTGCCACCAGTGACCCAAGAGACTCGGGCGAAAAACTGTTTTTT

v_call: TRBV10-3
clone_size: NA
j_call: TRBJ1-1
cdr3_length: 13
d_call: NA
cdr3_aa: CAISEGLNTEAFF
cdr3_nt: TGTGCCATCAGTGAAGGTCTGAACACTGAAGCTTTCTTT

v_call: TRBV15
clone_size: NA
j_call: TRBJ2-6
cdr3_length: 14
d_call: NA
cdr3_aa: CATIRGEGANVLTF
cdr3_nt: TGTGCCACGATCAGGGGGGAGGGGGCCAACGTCCTGACTTTC

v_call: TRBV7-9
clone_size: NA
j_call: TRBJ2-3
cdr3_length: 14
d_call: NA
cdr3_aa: CASSLEGTTDTQYF
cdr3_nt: TGTGCCAGCAGCTTAGAGGGGACGACAGATACGCAGTATTTT

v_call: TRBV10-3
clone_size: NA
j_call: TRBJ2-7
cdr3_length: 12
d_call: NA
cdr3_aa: CAIGQEIYEQYF
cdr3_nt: TGTGCCATCGGACAAGAAATCTACGAGCAGTACTTC

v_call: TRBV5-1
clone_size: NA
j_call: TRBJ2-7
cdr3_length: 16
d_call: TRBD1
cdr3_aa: CASSKQGQGVDYEQYF
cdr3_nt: TGCGCCAGCAGCAAGCAGGGACAGGGGGTTGACTACGAGCAGTACTTC

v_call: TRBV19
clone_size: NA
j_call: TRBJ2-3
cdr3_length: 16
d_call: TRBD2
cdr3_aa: CASSRLAGGFTDTQYF
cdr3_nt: TGTGCCAGTAGCAGACTAGCGGGAGGGTTCACAGATACGCAGTATTTT